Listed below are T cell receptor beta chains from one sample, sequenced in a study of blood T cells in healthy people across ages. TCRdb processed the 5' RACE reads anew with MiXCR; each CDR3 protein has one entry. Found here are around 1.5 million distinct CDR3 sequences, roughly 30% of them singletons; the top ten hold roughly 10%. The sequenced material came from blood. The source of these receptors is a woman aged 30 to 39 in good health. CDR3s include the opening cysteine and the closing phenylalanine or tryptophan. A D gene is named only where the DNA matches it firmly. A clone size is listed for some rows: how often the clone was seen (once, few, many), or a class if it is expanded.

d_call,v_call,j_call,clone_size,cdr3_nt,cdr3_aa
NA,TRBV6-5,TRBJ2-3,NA,TGTGCCAGCAGTTACTTGGACCGGTCGGATACGCAGTATTTT,CASSYLDRSDTQYF
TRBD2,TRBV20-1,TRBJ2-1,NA,TGCAGTGCGACCAGGGGGCTCCTAGCGGGAGGGCCCTTGGATGAGCAGTTCTTC,CSATRGLLAGGPLDEQFF
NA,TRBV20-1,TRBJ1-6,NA,TGCAGTGCTACCCCCTTGGGACTGGTTAATTCACCCCTCCACTTT,CSATPLGLVNSPLHF
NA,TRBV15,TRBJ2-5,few,TGTGCCACCAGCAGAGCGCGTCGGACGGGGCAAGAGACCCAGTACTTC,CATSRARRTGQETQYF
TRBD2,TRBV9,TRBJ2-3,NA,TGTGCCAGCAGCGTAACTAGCGGGGGCCGCACAGATACACAGTATTTT,CASSVTSGGRTDTQYF
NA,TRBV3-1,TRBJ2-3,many,TGTGCCAGCAGCCAAGCCCTAGATACGCAGTATTTT,CASSQALDTQYF
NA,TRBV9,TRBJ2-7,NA,TGTGCCAGCAGCGTTGGAGGGAAGGACGAGCAGTACTTC,CASSVGGKDEQYF
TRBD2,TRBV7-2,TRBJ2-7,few,TGTGCCAGCAGCTTAGAGGATCTAGCGGGAGGGTCCTACGAGCAGTACTTC,CASSLEDLAGGSYEQYF
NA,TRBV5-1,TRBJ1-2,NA,TGCGCCAGCAGCTTGCGGGAATTTAATGATGGCTACACCTTC,CASSLREFNDGYTF
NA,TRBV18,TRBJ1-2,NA,TGTGCCAGCTCAGTGGGGGAACTCTATGGCTACACCTTC,CASSVGELYGYTF
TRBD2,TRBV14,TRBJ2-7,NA,TGTGCCAGCAGCCAAGAGTGGGGGCTAGCGGGAGATAAATCGTACGAGCAGTACTTC,CASSQEWGLAGDKSYEQYF
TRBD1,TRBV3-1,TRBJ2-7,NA,TGTGCCAGCAGCGAACGGACAGGGGACATCGGCGAGCAGTACTTC,CASSERTGDIGEQYF
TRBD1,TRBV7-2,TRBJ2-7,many,TGTGCCAGCAGCTTTGGACAGGGGGCGTTCGAGCAGTACTTC,CASSFGQGAFEQYF
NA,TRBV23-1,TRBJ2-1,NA,TGCCCCAGCAGTCAAGGGGCAGGACCTTACTACAATGAGCAGTTCTTC,CPSSQGAGPYYNEQFF
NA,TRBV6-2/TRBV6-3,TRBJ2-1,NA,TGTACCAGCAGTTCGTCGCGAATCTTAAGAAACAATGAGCAGTTCTTC,CTSSSSRILRNNEQFF
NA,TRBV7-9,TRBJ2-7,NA,TGTGCCAGCAGCCCAATGTGGGCTTGGGAGCAGTACTTC,CASSPMWAWEQYF
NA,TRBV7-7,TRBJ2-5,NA,TGTGCCAGCAGTCTGGACAGTCACGGGGGACCCCAGTACTTC,CASSLDSHGGPQYF
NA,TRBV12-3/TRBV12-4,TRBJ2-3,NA,TGTGCCAGCAGTTTAGAGGCGATTAGCACAGATACGCAGTATTTT,CASSLEAISTDTQYF
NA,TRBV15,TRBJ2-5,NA,TGTGCCACCAGTGGAGTTCTGGGTGGAGAGACCCAGTACTTC,CATSGVLGGETQYF
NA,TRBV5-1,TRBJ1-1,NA,TGCGCCAGCAGCTCGGACGCAGGCATGAACACTGAAGCTTTCTTT,CASSSDAGMNTEAFF
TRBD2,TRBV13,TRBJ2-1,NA,TGTGCCAGCAGTTTGACCGGGAGGAGCGATGAGCAGTTCTTC,CASSLTGRSDEQFF
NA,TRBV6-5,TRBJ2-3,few,TGTGCCAGCAGTCCCAGCACGTACAGGGGAGGGGATACGCAGTATTTT,CASSPSTYRGGDTQYF